This T cell receptor beta chain comes out of a study of human T cells and chemical hapten exposure. Study summary: Patients were mainly female, each with alopecia areata, totalis or universalis.

Sample time point: patch test 3, about 24 weeks after DPC sensitization. Treatment indicated: therapeutic diphenylcyclopropenone sensitization with weekly scalp DPC. Donors, patients with alopecia ranging from 18 to 70 years old and judged suitable for DPC, provided samples. This clonotype was observed many times. Separate cDNA molecules received unique molecular identifiers, which the library attached to them. As processed by the authors: Sample TCR totals centred on a median of approximately 96,000, ranging about 20,000 to 690,600. TCRdb redid the calling of the RACE reads with MiXCR, one entry per CDR3 protein. The V and J calls shown here were made by TCRdb, not taken from the authors' results. The table shows fewer than 55,000 distinct CDR3 sequences, with more than 9.5% occurring only once. With 2 bases removed from V and 7 bases from J, the gap between germline ends came to 12 bases. CDR3 size: 14 residues.

The sequencing used whole blood, collected in connection with sensitization to the hapten diphenylcyclopropenone (DPC). This TCR came from a woman aged 40 to 50 with alopecia areata. Some clones in this sample may be carry-over from other donors' samples. This chain connects TRBV12-3 or TRBV12-4 to TRBJ2-1; D possibly corresponds to TRBD1 (5 bases). In DNA form, the CDR3 reads TGTGCCAGCAGTTTACAGGGATTCGGGAATGAGCAGTTCTTC. It codes for CASSLQGFGNEQFF.